A single sample is the source of the 14 T cell receptor beta chains below, sequenced in a study of vaccination and CD4 T cells after COVID-19 (dated by TCRdb to 2022 to 2024). The library was made by PCR. The sample was run on an Illumina iSeq 100. DNA from cultured CD4+ T cells was subjected to TCR sequencing with the Oncomine TCR Beta short-read assay at the Johns Hopkins FTIC core. TCRdb ran its own pipeline on the public reads, namely fastp trimming at Q25 and MiXCR clone calling, and kept in-frame beta chains. Each entry is one CDR3 protein sequence, shown with its most common DNA and genes. This sample gives about 14,000 distinct CDR3 sequences in total; about 53% of them show up just once. The ten biggest clones cover about a tenth of the sample. No antigens are known for them. The intended sense of this specimen's treatment or condition label: 10-day PBMC culture with coronavirus spike peptide pools or control peptides (ViraFEST assay).

The sample in question was CD4+ T cells from blood, cultured in vitro, obtained before SARS-CoV-2 vaccination. The source is a human donor who had recovered from COVID-19.

This chain connects TRBV5-4 to TRBJ2-6; possibly TRBD1 or TRBD2 for D (5 bases each). V was cut by 9 bases and J by 0 bases, with 19 bases left in between. Germline loops: CDR1 SGHNT, CDR2 YYREEE (reference sequence). The CDR3 contains 17 residues. The CDR3 DNA sequence: TGTGCCATCCCCTGGGACGGCAGACGCTCTGGGGCCAACGTCCTGACTTTC. Translated, it gives CAIPWDGRRSGANVLTF.

This rearrangement joins TRBV7-2 to TRBJ2-3, with D hard to call. Germline-derived CDR1 and CDR2 are SGHTA and FQGNSA. Trimming removed 3 bases from V and 2 bases from J, with 9 bases in between. CDR3 length: 14 amino acids. The CDR3 region has the DNA TGTGCCAGCAGCTTGGCAGGATACACAGATACGCAGTATTTT. This gives the protein CASSLAGYTDTQYF.

The rearrangement links TRBV24-1 to TRBJ2-5; 13 nucleotides align to TRBD2. The CDR3 sequence is 17 residues long. Germline lookup yields CDR1 KGHDR and CDR2 SFDVKD. Trimming took 4 bases from V and 3 from J; bases not matched to a gene: 7. CDR3 sequence reads: CATSETSGRTFEETQYF. Here the CDR3 DNA reads TGTGCCACCAGTGAGACTAGCGGGAGGACGTTCGAAGAGACCCAGTACTTC.

The gene calls are TRBV20-1 and TRBJ2-3; D is possibly TRBD1 (5 bases). V lost 1 base and J 3 bases, leaving 14 bases between the germline ends. CDR1 DFQATT and CDR2 SNEGSKA come from the germline V gene (reference sequence). The CDR3 has 15 residues. DNA of the CDR3: TGCAGTGCTAGAGCCCCCCAGGGTACGACAGATACGCAGTATTTT. As protein: CSARAPQGTTDTQYF.

This sequence joins TRBV27 and TRBJ2-4, with D perhaps matching TRBD1 (6 bases). Germline V gene data show CDR1 as MNHEY and CDR2 as SMNVEV (reference sequence). V was clipped by 6 bases and J by 8 bases, with 17 bases between them. This CDR3 has 14 amino acids. The CDR3 protein is CASSFRAGADIQYF. For the CDR3, the DNA is TGTGCCAGCAGCTTCCGGGCAGGGGCTGACATTCAGTACTTC.

In this sample, this clonotype turned up once. The CDR3 bases are TGTGCCAGCAGTCGTCTCGGCGGGAGTGCAGATACGCAGTATTTT. This gives the protein CASSRLGGSADTQYF. V usage is TRBV7-3 and J usage is TRBJ2-3; the match to TRBD2 covers 7 bases. Germline V gives CDR1 SGHTA, CDR2 FQGTGA. J was trimmed by 4 bases and V by 6 bases; bases with no gene match: 10. The CDR3 consists of 15 residues.

This chain connects TRBV6-1 to TRBJ2-5, with 12 bases that match TRBD2. The CDR3 length is 15 residues. The junction had 5 bases not matched to a gene; V was cut back by 4 bases and J by 5 bases. Germline CDR1 reads MNHNS; CDR2 reads SASEGT. CDR3 nucleotide sequence: TGTGCCAGCAGTGGACTAGCGGGAGTTGGTGAGACCCAGTACTTC. It codes for CASSGLAGVGETQYF.

In its sample, this clonotype was seen a few times. The chain is built from TRBV28 and TRBJ1-1; D unclear. V was shortened by 4 bases and J by 1 base, with 7 bases between the two germline ends. The CDR3 is 13 amino acids. Germline values: CDR1 MDHEN, CDR2 SYDVKM. As DNA, the CDR3 is TGTGCCAGCAGTTGGGATGGGAACACTGAAGCTTTCTTT. Translated: CASSWDGNTEAFF.

The rearrangement joins TRBV7-9 to TRBJ2-7; the D is unclear. Per the germline V gene, CDR1 is SEHNR and CDR2 is FQNEAQ (reference sequence). Trimming stripped 1 base from V and 2 bases from J, with 12 bases between. This CDR3 region has 15 residues. CDR3 loop: CASSLESTGAYEQYF. In DNA, the CDR3 is TGTGCCAGCAGCTTAGAGAGCACCGGAGCCTACGAGCAGTACTTC.

The chain recombines TRBV29-1 with TRBJ2-7; 8 nucleotides agree with TRBD1. Losses at the gene ends were 7 bases for V and 4 bases for J; bases not matched to a gene: 9. The CDR3 sequence is 13 residues long. Germline V gives CDR1 SQVTM, CDR2 ANQGSEA. The CDR3: CSAQQGARYEQYF. For the CDR3, the DNA is TGCAGCGCCCAGCAGGGGGCGCGTTACGAGCAGTACTTC.

This chain uses TRBV20-1 with TRBJ1-5; tentative D call: TRBD1 (5 bases). With 6 bases removed from V and 6 bases from J, the gap between germline ends came to 18 bases. This CDR3 comprises 14 residues. The germline V gene encodes CDR1 DFQATT and CDR2 SNEGSKA (reference sequence). The CDR3 coding sequence is TGCAGTGCACTTCAGGGTCCTGCCGGTCAGCCCCAGCATTTT. Translation: CSALQGPAGQPQHF.

The CDR3 is CASSLLAGGRKDTQYF. The CDR3 coding sequence is TGTGCCAGCAGCCTTTTAGCGGGAGGTCGTAAAGATACGCAGTATTTT. The chain carries TRBV7-8 and TRBJ2-3; 10 nucleotides match TRBD2. Trimming cost V 5 bases and J 5 bases; bases outside gene matches: 10. This CDR3 is built from 16 residues. CDR1 and CDR2 from the germline V gene are SGHVS and FQNEAQ.

This clonotype was picked up a small number of times. The V gene is TRBV7-2, the J gene TRBJ1-6; TRBD1 agrees at 10 bases. In germline, CDR1 is SGHTA, CDR2 FQGNSA. The CDR3 spans 15 residues. Unmatched junction bases numbered 4, after V lost 3 bases and J lost 8 bases. Here the CDR3 reads CASSFTTGGDSPLHF. The CDR3 DNA reads as TGTGCCAGCAGCTTTACGACAGGGGGCGATTCACCCCTCCACTTT.

This clonotype was counted once. The gene calls are TRBV12-3 or TRBV12-4 and TRBJ2-7; D is unresolved. The CDR3 totals 12 residues. V was shortened by 6 bases and J by 2 bases, with 8 bases between the two germline ends. The CDR3 DNA reads as TGTGCCAGCAGCCCCTCCCCCTACGAGCAGTACTTC. Translating it yields CASSPSPYEQYF.